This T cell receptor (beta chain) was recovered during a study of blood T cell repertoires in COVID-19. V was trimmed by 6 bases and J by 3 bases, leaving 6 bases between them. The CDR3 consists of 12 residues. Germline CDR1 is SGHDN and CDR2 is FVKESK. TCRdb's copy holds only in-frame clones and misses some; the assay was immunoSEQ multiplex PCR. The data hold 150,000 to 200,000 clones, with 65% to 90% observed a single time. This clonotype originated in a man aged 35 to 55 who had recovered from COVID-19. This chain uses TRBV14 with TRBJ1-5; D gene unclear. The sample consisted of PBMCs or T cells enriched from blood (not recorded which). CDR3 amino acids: CASSKYNQPQHF. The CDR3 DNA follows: TGTGCCAGCAGTAAATACAATCAGCCCCAGCATTTT.